A selection of T cell receptor beta chains follows, all from one sample in a study of blood T cells in healthy people across ages. A single record per CDR3 protein comes from TCRdb applying MiXCR to the 5' RACE reads. The sample has about 680,000 distinct CDR3 sequences, approximately 50% seen once. The specimen sequenced was blood. All receptors come from an older woman in good health. Both conserved end residues are part of each CDR3. Fields, in order: D gene, clone size, V gene, J gene, CDR3 protein, CDR3 DNA. A D gene is named only where the DNA matches it firmly. Not every row has a clone size; where given, it reads once, few, many or a size class.

>TRBD1|-|TRBV27|TRBJ2-7
CASSPWDRVTYEQYF
TGTGCCAGCAGTCCTTGGGACAGGGTGACCTACGAGCAGTACTTC
>-|-|TRBV20-1|TRBJ2-7
CSARESPGTYEQYF
TGCAGTGCTAGAGAGTCTCCAGGGACCTACGAGCAGTACTTC
>-|many|TRBV20-1|TRBJ1-2
CSARDPRNGGYTF
TGCAGTGCTAGAGATCCCAGGAACGGCGGCTACACCTTC
>-|-|TRBV2|TRBJ1-2
CASTLSRLDGYTF
TGTGCCAGCACCTTATCACGGCTAGATGGCTACACCTTC
>-|-|TRBV10-3|TRBJ2-1
CAIGGSSYNEQFF
TGTGCCATCGGGGGAAGCTCCTACAATGAGCAGTTCTTC
>-|many|TRBV3-1|TRBJ1-6
CASSRDGGNSPLHF
TGTGCCAGCAGCCGGGACGGGGGGAATTCACCCCTCCACTTT
>TRBD2|-|TRBV5-1|TRBJ2-5
CASKTSGQYQETQYF
TGCGCCAGCAAGACTAGCGGCCAGTACCAAGAGACCCAGTACTTC
>TRBD2|-|TRBV20-1|TRBJ2-3
CSASGRTLSTDTQYF
TGCAGTGCTTCCGGGAGGACCCTTAGCACAGATACGCAGTATTTT
>-|-|TRBV6-5|TRBJ1-2
CAGNPGGKIYGYTF
TGTGCCGGCAACCCAGGAGGGAAAATTTATGGCTACACCTTC
>TRBD1|once|TRBV20-1|TRBJ1-2
CSVRQGSGYTF
TGCAGTGTTAGACAGGGTAGCGGCTACACCTTC
>-|few|TRBV29-1|TRBJ2-3
CSVEDQRGYTQYF
TGCAGCGTTGAAGATCAGAGGGGGTATACGCAGTATTTT
>-|once|TRBV7-2|TRBJ1-4
CASSSSGTNEKLFF
TGTGCCAGCAGCTCTAGTGGGACTAATGAAAAACTGTTTTTT
>-|-|TRBV7-3|TRBJ2-1
CASSQAGQEQFF
TGTGCCAGCAGCCAAGCGGGACAGGAGCAGTTCTTC
>-|-|TRBV5-1|TRBJ2-7
CASSSSRSSSYEQYF
TGCGCCAGCAGCTCTAGCAGGAGTAGCTCCTACGAGCAGTACTTC
>-|-|TRBV9|TRBJ1-1
CASSRDGGTEAFF
TGTGCCAGCAGCCGGGACGGGGGCACTGAAGCTTTCTTT
>TRBD2|once|TRBV6-2/TRBV6-3|TRBJ2-3
CASRTASGVTDTQYF
TGTGCCAGCAGAACGGCTAGCGGGGTTACAGATACGCAGTATTTT
>-|few|TRBV9|TRBJ2-7
CASSPQTTEYYEQYF
TGTGCCAGCAGCCCTCAAACGACAGAATACTACGAGCAGTACTTC
>-|few|TRBV7-9|TRBJ2-7
CASSLAGSLSYEQYF
TGTGCCAGCAGCTTAGCAGGGTCCCTCTCCTACGAGCAGTACTTC
>-|few|TRBV29-1|TRBJ2-3
CSVDRQGSDTQYF
TGCAGCGTTGATCGGCAGGGGTCAGATACGCAGTATTTT
>-|-|TRBV21-1|TRBJ2-7
CASRPTLIHNEQYF
TGTGCCAGCAGACCAACCCTTATTCATAATGAGCAGTACTTC
>TRBD1|few|TRBV20-1|TRBJ1-2
CSATGQGSYGYTF
TGCAGTGCAACGGGACAGGGCAGCTATGGCTACACCTTC
>TRBD1|-|TRBV20-1|TRBJ1-1
CSAPDRVRNTEAFF
TGCAGTGCTCCCGACAGGGTAAGGAACACTGAAGCTTTCTTT
>-|few|TRBV27|TRBJ2-3
CASSPPSLGTDTQYF
TGTGCCAGCAGTCCACCTAGTTTGGGCACAGATACGCAGTATTTT
>-|-|TRBV20-1|TRBJ2-7
CSAREDDNYEQYF
TGCAGTGCTAGAGAGGATGACAACTACGAGCAGTACTTC
>TRBD2|few|TRBV15|TRBJ2-5
CATGRIGLAGAFEQYF
TGTGCCACCGGCAGGATAGGACTAGCGGGAGCTTTTGAGCAGTACTTC
>TRBD2|few|TRBV30|TRBJ2-1
CARRTSGRNEQFF
TGTGCCAGACGGACTAGCGGAAGAAATGAGCAGTTCTTC
>TRBD1|-|TRBV29-1|TRBJ2-7
CSVVGDRFSYEQYF
TGCAGCGTTGTGGGGGACAGATTCTCCTACGAGCAGTACTTC